This entry lists 26 T cell receptor beta chains sequenced from one sample in a study of spatial heterogeneity in lung cancer. Indicated time point: blood at routine non-recurrence follow-up after resection. Using its own MiXCR run on the 5' RACE reads, TCRdb lists one record per CDR3 protein. Among under 150,000 distinct CDR3 sequences listed, less than 14% were seen once. Specimen: PBMCs, collected at follow-up. The receptors were gathered from a female donor with early-stage non-small cell lung cancer.

This clonotype was counted at least ten times. V is TRBV7-2 and J is TRBJ2-2; 11 bases map to TRBD2. Germline trimming cut 3 bases from V and 6 bases from J; bases unmatched to any gene: 6. Germline assignment: CDR1 SGHTA and CDR2 FQGNSA. The CDR3 totals 16 residues. The CDR3, as DNA: TGTGCCAGCAGCTTCCTAGCGGGAGGCGGTGCCGGGGAGCTGTTTTTT. It is translated as CASSFLAGGGAGELFF.

Only a few counts were recorded for this clonotype. This rearrangement joins TRBV5-4 to TRBJ1-2; possible D gene TRBD1, 6 bases. This CDR3 region has 16 residues. Germline V gene data show CDR1 as SGHNT and CDR2 as YYREEE (reference sequence). V lost 5 bases, J lost 4 bases, and 21 bases lay in between. The CDR3 is CASSHAGQPRTYGYTF. CDR3 DNA sequence: TGTGCCAGCAGTCACGCTGGACAGCCCCGCACCTATGGCTACACCTTC.

The chain combines TRBV10-2 with TRBJ2-2; D unclear. Germline V gives CDR1 WSHSY, CDR2 SAAADI. V was pared by 4 bases and J by 0 bases, with 9 bases between. The CDR3 contains 15 residues. The CDR3 protein is CASSVPGPNTGELFF. CDR3 in DNA: TGCGCCAGCAGTGTACCGGGCCCGAACACCGGGGAGCTGTTTTTT.

This clonotype occurred a few times. The CDR3 DNA follows: TGTGCCAGCAACAATCTACTAGGGGGCGGAAACTACGAGCAGTACTTC. This encodes CASNNLLGGGNYEQYF. The chain carries TRBV6-2 or TRBV6-3 and TRBJ2-7; 7 nucleotides match TRBD1. CDR1 and CDR2 (germline): MNHEY, SVGEGT. J was trimmed by 3 bases and V by 7 bases; bases with no gene match: 15. The CDR3 is 16 amino acids.

This clonotype showed up many times. As DNA, the CDR3 is TGTGCCAGCAGCTCCCCCCGGGAGGTTGGCTACACCTTC. This encodes CASSSPREVGYTF. V and J are TRBV11-2 and TRBJ1-2; D unresolved. Deletions cut 4 bases from V and 7 bases from J, with 13 bases between. The germline gives CDR1 SGHAT, CDR2 FQNNGV. This CDR3 spans 13 amino acids.

This sequence joins TRBV4-1 and TRBJ2-7; 13 nucleotides match TRBD2. Germline V gene lookup returns CDR1 MGHRA and CDR2 YSYEKL. The CDR3 has 21 residues. The V segment lost 2 bases and the J segment 0 bases; nucleotides outside the gene matches: 16. The DNA of the CDR3 is TGCGCCAGCAGCCAAAACCCCACACCGGGACTAGCGGGATCGAGCTCCTACGAGCAGTACTTC. Its translation: CASSQNPTPGLAGSSSYEQYF.

This clonotype was recorded at least ten times. The rearrangement links TRBV28 to TRBJ2-1, with D possibly being TRBD2 (5 bases). The CDR3 length is 16 residues. CDR1 is MDHEN, CDR2 SYDVKM, per germline. V shed 2 bases and J shed 6 bases, with 17 bases lying between them. CDR3 in DNA: TGTGCCAGCAGTTTACTTGAGGAGGTCGGGCGCAATGAGCAGTTCTTC. This translates into CASSLLEEVGRNEQFF. The full variable domain, rest sourced from reference TRBV28 and TRBJ2-1, is DVKVTQSSRYLVKRTGEKVFLECVQDMDHENMFWYRQDPGLGLRLIYFSYDVKMKEKGDIPEGYSVSREKKERFSLILESASTNQTSMYLCASSLLEEVGRNEQFFGPGTRLTVL.

This clonotype was seen ten or more times. V is TRBV28 and J is TRBJ1-5, with 7 positions matching TRBD1. Germline values: CDR1 MDHEN, CDR2 SYDVKM. The junction had 12 bases not matched to a gene; V was cut back by 11 bases and J by 5 bases. The CDR3 is made up of 14 amino acids. The CDR3 nucleotides read TGTGCCGCAGGAGGTGGGGACAGTTATCAGCCCCAGCATTTT. Amino acids: CAAGGGDSYQPQHF.

Here the CDR3 reads CSARDWDLYTGELFF. The DNA for the CDR3 is TGCAGTGCTAGAGATTGGGACTTATACACCGGGGAGCTGTTTTTT. This chain connects TRBV20-1 to TRBJ2-2; TRBD2 might be the D (6 bases). This CDR3 has 15 residues. Germline V gives CDR1 DFQATT, CDR2 SNEGSKA (reference sequence). Trimming pared 0 bases from V and 3 bases from J, leaving 11 bases between.

A few counts support this clonotype. The rearrangement links TRBV28 to TRBJ1-5; D gene unclear. CDR3 length equals 17 residues. Germline CDR1 is MDHEN and CDR2 is SYDVKM. The V end was cut by 10 bases, the J end by 0 bases, with 22 bases between. In DNA, the CDR3 is TGTGCCACAGGATCGGATGTCCAGGTCCTTAGCAATCAGCCCCAGCATTTT. Encoded protein: CATGSDVQVLSNQPQHF.

There are many counts of this clonotype. This chain uses TRBV18 with TRBJ1-4; D call uncertain. Germline V CDR1 and CDR2: KGHSH, LQKENI. Trimming left V 6 bases short and J 7 bases short, with 12 bases between. CDR3 length: 13 amino acids. CDR3 residues: CASSQQGREKLFF. CDR3 DNA sequence: TGTGCCAGCTCCCAGCAAGGACGTGAAAAACTGTTTTTT.

This clonotype was detected many times. The chain employs TRBV7-3 and TRBJ1-1, with a tentative D call TRBD1 (5 bases). The germline gives CDR1 SGHTA, CDR2 FQGTGA. The ends were cut back, 0 bases at V and 0 bases at J, with 5 bases in the middle. The CDR3 has 14 residues. CDR3 sequence (DNA): TGTGCCAGCAGCTTAACGACAGTGAACACTGAAGCTTTCTTT. This codes for CASSLTTVNTEAFF.

This chain joins TRBV11-2 and TRBJ2-1; maybe TRBD1 (6 bases). Trimming cost V 2 bases and J 7 bases, with 18 bases left between them. Germline V gives CDR1 SGHAT, CDR2 FQNNGV. This CDR3 region has 16 residues. In nucleotides, the CDR3 is TGTGCCAGCAGCTTAACTTCCGGACAGCGTTTGAATGAGCAGTTCTTC. It is translated as CASSLTSGQRLNEQFF.

The table lists this clonotype with a few counts. The V call is TRBV7-9, the J call TRBJ1-1, with 7 bases identical to TRBD1. After removal of 0 bases from V and 1 base from J, the junction contained 2 bases not matched to a gene. From germline, CDR1 is SEHNR and CDR2 FQNEAQ (reference sequence). This CDR3 is 15 amino acids long. CDR3 DNA sequence: TGTGCCAGCAGCTTAGCGAGGGGGCGGAACACTGAAGCTTTCTTT. Its translation: CASSLARGRNTEAFF.

The chain links TRBV12-3 or TRBV12-4 to TRBJ1-2, with 12 bases aligning to TRBD1. V lost 7 bases to trimming and J lost 4 bases; unmatched junction nucleotides: 19. The CDR3 has 19 residues. DNA of the CDR3: TGTGCCAGCACCCAGCTAACCGGGACAGGGGGCGTTTTATCCTATGGCTACACCTTC. It encodes CASTQLTGTGGVLSYGYTF.

At least ten counts were recorded for this clonotype. The chain recombines TRBV28 with TRBJ2-7; 9 bases are a match to TRBD2. This CDR3 spans 14 amino acids. Unmatched junction bases numbered 3, after V lost 4 bases and J lost 2 bases. CDR1 and CDR2 (germline): MDHEN, SYDVKM. The CDR3 loop reads CASSSGTSPYEQYF. The CDR3 DNA reads as TGTGCCAGCAGTTCCGGGACTAGCCCCTACGAGCAGTACTTC.

The J gene is TRBJ1-1, the V gene TRBV7-9, with a possible D match to TRBD1 (6 bases). Trimming pared 6 bases from V and 5 bases from J, leaving 16 bases between. Germline-derived CDR1 and CDR2 are SEHNR and FQNEAQ (reference sequence). The CDR3 totals 14 residues. Here the CDR3 DNA reads TGTGCCAGCAGATTCGAGGGGGGTTTGACTGAAGCTTTCTTT. This encodes CASRFEGGLTEAFF. The variable domain in full, completed from reference TRBV7-9 and TRBJ1-1, reads DTGVSQNPRHKITKRGQNVTFRCDPISEHNRLYWYRQTLGQGPEFLTYFQNEAQLEKSRLLSDRFSAERPKGSFSTLEIQRTEQGDSAMYLCASRFEGGLTEAFFGQGTRLTVV.

This clonotype showed up just a few times. The rearrangement uses TRBV9 and TRBJ2-1; D is tentatively TRBD1 or TRBD2 (5 bases each). Germline assignment: CDR1 SGDLS and CDR2 YYNGEE. V was trimmed by 0 bases and J by 0 bases, leaving 13 bases between them. The CDR3 totals 17 residues. The CDR3: CASSVGSGASSYNEQFF. For the CDR3, the DNA is TGTGCCAGCAGCGTAGGGTCCGGGGCGAGCTCCTACAATGAGCAGTTCTTC.

This clonotype was detected only a few times. V gene TRBV3-1 combines with J gene TRBJ1-6; weak D call: TRBD1 (5 bases). This CDR3 has 15 amino acids. Germline V gene data show CDR1 as LGHDT and CDR2 as YNNKEL (reference sequence). Trimming removed 2 bases from V and 8 bases from J, with 13 bases in between. The DNA for the CDR3 is TGTGCCAGCAGCCAAAGGGACCTACTCCATTCACCCCTCCACTTT. This gives the protein CASSQRDLLHSPLHF. Using reference TRBV3-1 and TRBJ1-6 for the parts outside the CDR3, the full variable domain is DTAVSQTPKYLVTQMGNDKSIKCEQNLGHDTMYWYKQDSKKFLKIMFSYNNKELIINETVPNRFSPKSPDKAHLNLHINSLELGDSAVYFCASSQRDLLHSPLHFGNGTRLTVT.

In this sample, this clonotype turned up many times. The V call is TRBV7-2, the J call TRBJ2-4; 8 bases agree with TRBD1. V gave up 1 base and J gave up 7 bases; unmatched junction bases: 6. Germline lookup yields CDR1 SGHTA and CDR2 FQGNSA. The CDR3 length is 15 residues. CDR3 sequence reads: CASSLEPGQGNIQYF. The DNA for the CDR3 is TGTGCCAGCAGCTTAGAACCAGGACAGGGCAACATTCAGTACTTC.

The V and J genes are TRBV5-4 and TRBJ1-1; 8 bases are shared with TRBD1. Unmatched junction bases numbered 8, after V lost 3 bases and J lost 7 bases. In germline, CDR1 is SGHNT, CDR2 YYREEE (reference sequence). CDR3 length: 14 amino acids. CDR3 residues: CASSSADRGIEAFF. The CDR3 DNA follows: TGTGCCAGCAGCTCCGCCGACAGGGGAATTGAAGCTTTCTTT.

The V and J genes are TRBV20-1 and TRBJ2-3; TRBD2 aligns across 7 bases. CDR1 is DFQATT, CDR2 SNEGSKA, per germline (reference sequence). This CDR3 has 14 amino acids. The junction had 4 bases not matched to a gene; V was cut back by 2 bases and J by 2 bases. CDR3 DNA: TGCAGTGCTAGAACCAGCGGGAACACAGATACGCAGTATTTT. Its translation: CSARTSGNTDTQYF.

This clonotype came up many times. This chain joins TRBV7-9 and TRBJ2-1, with TRBD1 matching 7 bases. CDR1 SEHNR and CDR2 FQNEAQ come from the germline V gene (reference sequence). Germline trimming cut 4 bases from V and 5 bases from J; bases unmatched to any gene: 8. The CDR3 runs to 15 residues. CDR3 nucleotide sequence: TGTGCCAGCAGCTCGCCGGGACAGACGAACAATGAGCAGTTCTTC. Its protein is CASSSPGQTNNEQFF.

This clonotype came up many times. The chain uses TRBV12-3 or TRBV12-4 and TRBJ2-3; 7 nucleotides agree with TRBD1. The CDR3 runs 15 residues. The V gene end was trimmed by 3 bases and the J gene end by 1 base; junction bases not matched to a gene: 4. The CDR3 nucleotides are TGTGCCAGCAGTTTTGACAGGGTTCGCACAGATACGCAGTATTTT. Its translation: CASSFDRVRTDTQYF.

This clonotype showed up just a few times. The genes are TRBV5-1 and TRBJ2-3; D remains ambiguous. The V gene lost 1 base and the J gene lost 6 bases, with 6 bases spanning the gap. This CDR3 contains 12 residues. The germline V gene has CDR1 SGHRS and CDR2 YFSETQ. The CDR3 bases are TGCGCCAGCAGCTTGAACGGGGATACGCAGTATTTT. It is translated as CASSLNGDTQYF.

This clonotype was seen a few times. This chain uses TRBV5-1 with TRBJ2-3; 10 bases line up with TRBD2. The V and J ends lost 6 bases and 7 bases, in that order; junction bases with no gene match: 20. Germline lookup yields CDR1 SGHRS and CDR2 YFSETQ. This CDR3 is built from 18 residues. The CDR3 protein is CASNPGLVETSGLHTQYF. The DNA of the CDR3 is TGCGCCAGCAACCCCGGACTAGTTGAGACTAGCGGGCTTCATACGCAGTATTTT. Drawing the rest from reference TRBV5-1 and TRBJ2-3, the complete variable domain is KAGVTQTPRYLIKTRGQQVTLSCSPISGHRSVSWYQQTPGQGLQFLFEYFSETQRNKGNFPGRFSGRQFSNSRSEMNVSTLELGDSALYLCASNPGLVETSGLHTQYFGPGTRLTVL.